This paragraph reports one T cell receptor beta chain. Data came from immunoSEQ multiplex PCR; TCRdb stores just in-frame clones and leaves some out. Of around 330,000 clones listed, roughly 90% are singletons. Germline CDR1 LNHDA, CDR2 SQIVND (reference sequence). The CDR3 is 13 amino acids. The V and J ends lost 9 bases and 2 bases respectively, with 11 bases between them. The entry originates in a study of blood T cell repertoires in COVID-19. Adults between about 18 and 95 years of age took part from under 25 US areas. Material: PBMCs or T cells enriched from blood (not recorded which). This clonotype was obtained from a man in his sixties who had recovered from COVID-19. The V gene is TRBV19, the J gene TRBJ1-5; no clear D gene. This chain's CDR3 is CASTDQGNQPQHF. The CDR3 DNA reads TGTGCCAGCACCGACCAGGGCAATCAGCCCCAGCATTTT.